The 16 T cell receptor beta chains listed next were all sequenced from one sample in a study of T cells in Graves' hyperthyroidism and ophthalmopathy. The source material, RNA transcripts, was used to amplify TCR beta CDR3 regions. The primer set for the first-round RT-PCR of the TCR CDR3 was HTBI. TCRdb passed the multiplex PCR reads through MiXCR, listing each CDR3 protein once. The table shows some 550,000 distinct CDR3 sequences, with less than 25% occurring only once. Sequenced input: blood. Every receptor here comes from a man younger than 35 with Graves' hyperthyroidism.

About this clonotype itself: With a much larger clone just one base away, this may be a read error. Because the CDR3's place on the DNA is in doubt, the DNA is left out and the CDR3 is given as listed by TCRdb. This chain connects TRBV30 to TRBJ1-2; the D call TRBD1 from the table was never checked on the DNA. The CDR3 is 12 residues long, counting both termini. Germline CDR1 is GTSNPN and CDR2 is SVGIG (reference sequence). CDR3 residues: CAMTETSYGCTF.

This clonotype appeared many times. The V call is TRBV2, the J call TRBJ1-1, with D hard to call. Germline V gives CDR1 SNHLY, CDR2 FYNNEI. V gave up 7 bases and J gave up 4 bases, with 7 bases separating them. The length of the CDR3 is 11 residues. The CDR3 DNA is TGTGCCAGCACGTATGCCACTGAAGCTTTCTTT. Residues: CASTYATEAFF.

This clonotype was detected many times. V and J are TRBV5-1 and TRBJ1-1, with D hard to call. Between the trimmed V and J ends, which lost 0 bases and 3 bases, there was a span of 9 bases. The germline V gene encodes CDR1 SGHRS and CDR2 YFSETQ. CDR3 size: 14 residues. The CDR3 DNA sequence: TGCGCCAGCAGCTTGGACGGCAGCCACACTGAAGCTTTCTTT. It yields the protein CASSLDGSHTEAFF. The whole variable domain, filled in from reference TRBV5-1 and TRBJ1-1, reads KAGVTQTPRYLIKTRGQQVTLSCSPISGHRSVSWYQQTPGQGLQFLFEYFSETQRNKGNFPGRFSGRQFSNSRSEMNVSTLELGDSALYLCASSLDGSHTEAFFGQGTRLTVV.

This clonotype was recorded at least ten times. This chain joins TRBV24-1 and TRBJ2-7, with 10 bases that match TRBD1. Trimming cost V 3 bases and J 1 base; bases outside gene matches: 2. CDR3 length: 15 residues. Looked up from germline, CDR1 is KGHDR and CDR2 is SFDVKD. CDR3 sequence reads: CATSDPGQGSYEQYF. The CDR3 DNA sequence: TGTGCCACCAGTGATCCGGGACAGGGGTCCTACGAGCAGTACTTC.

The chain uses TRBV20-1 and TRBJ2-7, with TRBD2 identical over 8 bases. V was clipped by 1 base and J by 3 bases; unmatched bases: 5. CDR1 DFQATT and CDR2 SNEGSKA come from the germline V gene (reference sequence). The CDR3 spans 14 residues. CDR3 DNA: TGCAGTGCTAGAGCCTTGACTAGCGACTACGAGCAGTACTTC. Amino acids: CSARALTSDYEQYF.

This clonotype was recorded a few times. The genes are TRBV12-3 or TRBV12-4 and TRBJ2-7; no clear D gene. V lost 7 bases and J 0 bases, leaving 10 bases between the germline ends. There are 13 residues in the CDR3. The CDR3 loop reads CASKVTDSYEQYF. The CDR3 region has the DNA TGTGCCAGCAAGGTCACGGACTCCTACGAGCAGTACTTC.

This clonotype was seen many times. The chain recombines TRBV2 with TRBJ2-5; D might be TRBD2 (5 bases). This CDR3 contains 13 residues. V was trimmed by 2 bases and J by 5 bases, leaving 9 bases between them. Germline V gene data show CDR1 as SNHLY and CDR2 as FYNNEI. The CDR3, as DNA: TGTGCCAGCAGTGAACCCCCGGGGGAGACCCAGTACTTC. As protein: CASSEPPGETQYF.

This clonotype was recorded many times. The rearrangement links TRBV12-3 or TRBV12-4 to TRBJ2-7; D ambiguous. The CDR3 totals 17 residues. V lost 3 bases and J lost 0, with 18 bases in between. The CDR3 DNA reads as TGTGCCAGCAGTTTTTTATTACGTAGCACAAGCTCCTACGAGCAGTACTTC. Its translation: CASSFLLRSTSSYEQYF.

This clonotype was detected a few times. This chain links TRBV6-1 with TRBJ2-7; TRBD2 agrees at 8 bases. The ends lost 8 bases at V and 4 bases at J; junction bases unmatched: 10. Germline V CDR1 and CDR2: MNHNS, SASEGT. The CDR3 consists of 14 residues. Written as DNA, the CDR3 is TGTGCCAGCTCACCGGGACTAGACCGGTACGAGCAGTACTTC. Protein: CASSPGLDRYEQYF.

This clonotype was detected ten times or more. The genes are TRBV12-3 or TRBV12-4 and TRBJ1-1, with D unresolved. The CDR3 covers 16 residues. Trimming removed 3 bases at V and 7 bases at J, with 21 bases between. Here the CDR3 reads CASSFADWEPTVEAFF. CDR3 bases: TGTGCCAGCAGTTTTGCCGACTGGGAGCCTACTGTTGAAGCTTTCTTT.

This clonotype came up many times. This chain links TRBV6-2 or TRBV6-3 with TRBJ2-2, with TRBD1 as a possible D gene (6 bases). CDR1 and CDR2 from the germline V gene are MNHEY and SVGEGT. The CDR3 is 14 residues long. V was cut by 5 bases and J by 6 bases, with 13 bases left in between. The CDR3 DNA follows: TGTGCCAGCAGTCCCTCTGGGGGCCCCGGGGAGCTGTTTTTT. Translated: CASSPSGGPGELFF.

The chain joins TRBV13 to TRBJ2-7, with a possible D match to TRBD1 (5 bases). Looked up from germline, CDR1 is PRHDT and CDR2 is FYEKMQ (reference sequence). The CDR3 totals 14 residues. With 5 bases removed from V and 5 bases from J, the gap between germline ends came to 16 bases. The CDR3 sequence is CASSPQGQSHEQYF. CDR3 nucleotide sequence: TGTGCCAGCAGCCCGCAGGGCCAATCCCACGAGCAGTACTTC.

In its sample, this clonotype was seen many times. The CDR3 DNA is TGTGCCAGCAGCCCCGGGACATTCAACACTGAAGCTTTCTTT. Translated: CASSPGTFNTEAFF. The chain carries TRBV9 and TRBJ1-1, with D tentatively TRBD1 (6 bases). Deletions cut 4 bases from V and 2 bases from J, with 12 bases between. CDR3 length equals 14 residues. Germline values: CDR1 SGDLS, CDR2 YYNGEE. Full variable domain (outside the CDR3, taken from reference TRBV9 and TRBJ1-1): DSGVTQTPKHLITATGQRVTLRCSPRSGDLSVYWYQQSLDQGLQFLIQYYNGEERAKGNILERFSAQQFPDLHSELNLSSLELGDSALYFCASSPGTFNTEAFFGQGTRLTVV.

This clonotype was recorded at least ten times. The J gene is TRBJ1-5, the V gene TRBV28; a weak D match, TRBD1 (5 bases). In germline, CDR1 is MDHEN, CDR2 SYDVKM. This CDR3 region has 15 residues. V was pared by 1 base and J by 6 bases, with 13 bases between. In nucleotides, the CDR3 is TGTGCCAGCAGTTTATTCGGCAGGGAGGGTCAGCCCCAGCATTTT. Translated, it gives CASSLFGREGQPQHF. The full variable domain, completed using reference TRBV28 and TRBJ1-5, is DVKVTQSSRYLVKRTGEKVFLECVQDMDHENMFWYRQDPGLGLRLIYFSYDVKMKEKGDIPEGYSVSREKKERFSLILESASTNQTSMYLCASSLFGREGQPQHFGDGTRLSIL.

There are many counts of this clonotype. The chain has TRBV28 and TRBJ1-5; 7 bases are shared with TRBD1. V shed 6 bases and J 6 bases; nucleotides not matched to a gene: 8. The CDR3 is 14 amino acids. The germline V gene encodes CDR1 MDHEN and CDR2 SYDVKM. In nucleotides, the CDR3 is TGTGCCAGCAGGGTTGACAGGGTACGTCAGCCCCAGCATTTT. Translated, it gives CASRVDRVRQPQHF. The entire variable domain, with the rest obtained from reference TRBV28 and TRBJ1-5, is as follows: DVKVTQSSRYLVKRTGEKVFLECVQDMDHENMFWYRQDPGLGLRLIYFSYDVKMKEKGDIPEGYSVSREKKERFSLILESASTNQTSMYLCASRVDRVRQPQHFGDGTRLSIL.

This clonotype was picked up many times. A much larger clonotype is one base distant, so this may be a read error. The conserved closing phenylalanine or tryptophan is absent in this CDR3, likely reflecting a read error. The chain employs TRBV12-3 or TRBV12-4 and TRBJ1-1; maybe TRBD1 (5 bases). The CDR3 has 15 residues. V lost 2 bases to trimming and J lost 1 base, with 11 bases between them. CDR3 sequence reads: CASSLSATGNTEAFS. The DNA of the CDR3 is TGTGCCAGCAGTTTATCGGCCACAGGGAACACTGAAGCTTTCTCT.